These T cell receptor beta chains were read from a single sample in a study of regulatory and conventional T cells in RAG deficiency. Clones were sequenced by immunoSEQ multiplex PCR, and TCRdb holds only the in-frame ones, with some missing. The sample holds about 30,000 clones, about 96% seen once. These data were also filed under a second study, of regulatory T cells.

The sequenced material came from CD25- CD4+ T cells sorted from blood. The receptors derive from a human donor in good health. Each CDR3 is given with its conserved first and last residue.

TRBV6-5,CASSREGETQYF
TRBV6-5,CASRPGGITDTQYF
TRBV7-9,CASSAATGGQETQYF
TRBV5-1,CASSLGETDPRNTGELFF
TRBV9,CASSVVGPVGAANEQFF
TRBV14,CASSQFTTGNGYTF
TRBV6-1,CASSEVANRGAPRDYGYTF
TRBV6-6,CASSADRYHEQYF
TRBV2,CASRDLSVRDRAQLATNEKLFF
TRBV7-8,CASSFVGGVTEAFF
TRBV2,CASSGQRGRTDTQYF
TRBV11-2,CASSGGGTPYEQYF
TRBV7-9,CASSLVTGSNYGYTF
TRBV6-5,CASSYGTGRSYEQYF
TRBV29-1,CSASPTQGRDTIYF
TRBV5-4,CASSLRLTNSPLHF
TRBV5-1,CASSPDTQGSYTF
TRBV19,CATMTGANEKLFF
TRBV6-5,CASSRDIANYGYTF
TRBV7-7,CASSGDRGTGELFF
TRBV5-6,CASSYQGVRETQYF
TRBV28,CASSNPDSSNQPQHF
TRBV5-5,CASSWGGTEAFF
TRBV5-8,CASSLGQGNEKLFF
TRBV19,CASSMARRNTIYF
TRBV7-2,CASSYYRTTNEKLFF
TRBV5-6,CASSLARRELRETQYF
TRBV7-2,CASSFGRGGADTQYF
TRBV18,CASSAGTFPGTGELFF
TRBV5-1,CASSFGGLDAYEQYF
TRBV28,CASSPQGTGRAFF
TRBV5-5,CASSRGPGADSPLHF
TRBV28,CASSSQPPRYYEQYF
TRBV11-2,CASSLMPLGAGSTYEQYF
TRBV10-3,CAIRGDSSYEQYF
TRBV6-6,CASSASGGGTEAFF
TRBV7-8,CASSPPGRVAQETQYF
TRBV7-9,CASSSYSGLPGLDTQYF
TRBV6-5,CASSYSRVNLGYTF
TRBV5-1,CVSSLAGTSSGNTIYF
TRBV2,CASLRYGGAVDTQYF
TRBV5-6,CASSSAGGGNEQYF
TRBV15,CATSRDRVDSNQPQHF
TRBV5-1,CASSLGGGTGGSRTEAFF
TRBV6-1,CASQDRVNEKLFF
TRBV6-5,CASTVAPGGTGELFF
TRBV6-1,CATSRTGLSNQPQHF
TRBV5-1,CASSLWGPAGDTQYF
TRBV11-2,CASSFPGSYNEQFF